The following is a T cell receptor beta chain sequence with its context. Its antigen is unknown. Trimming removed 7 bases at V and 5 bases at J, with 20 bases between. CDR1 SQVTM and CDR2 ANQGSEA come from the germline V gene. The CDR3 runs to 14 residues. This sample stems from a study of CD8 T cells in ankylosing spondylitis. Study-level results: Blood of patients with ankylosing spondylitis appeared to be characterized by a TCR beta motif of seven or eight highly homologous variants.

MiXCR was run by TCRdb on the 5' RACE reads, yielding one entry per CDR3 protein. The table lists 800,000 to 900,000 distinct CDR3 sequences, about 11% of them singletons. V and J are TRBV29-1 and TRBJ2-5; possibly TRBD2 for D (7 bases). The sample was blood, either unsorted or a sorted T cell fraction (not recorded which). This clonotype was sampled from a male donor with ankylosing spondylitis. The CDR3 sequence: CSASPGGHWETQYF. CDR3 in DNA: TGCAGCGCTAGCCCCGGGGGGCATTGGGAGACCCAGTACTTC.